Sequencing of this T cell receptor beta chain was carried out in a study of cytomegalovirus exposure and HLA in healthy donors. Study conclusions and caveats: When the data were analyzed later, several of the most significant clusters appeared to be linked to common viral pathogens. In vitro testing confirmed a few CMV-associated chains as specific for CMV antigens. An analysis was carried out later, and it reportedly showed fewer N-insertions in an Asian-associated ancestry cluster than the 666-donor mean.

The PCR had 60 Vbeta and 13 Jbeta primers. Assay used: immunoSEQ multiplex PCR; TCRdb lists only in-frame clones, some missing. The sample holds some 170,000 clones, roughly 82% seen once. V shed 5 bases and J 3 bases; nucleotides not matched to a gene: 4. The CDR3 is 14 residues long. CDR1 is SGHVT and CDR2 is SQSDAQ in the germline V gene. The sample holds a few counts of this clone. Its target is not known. The origin of this receptor is a woman aged 25 to 39 in good health and CMV-seronegative. Sequences were obtained from PBMCs. The rearrangement links TRBV7-4 to TRBJ1-3; 7 bases agree with TRBD1. CDR3 nucleotides: TGTGCCAGCAGCCCCGGGGACAGTGGAAACACCATATATTTT. It is translated as CASSPGDSGNTIYF.